The rows below give T cell receptor beta chains drawn from one sample of a study of cytomegalovirus exposure and HLA in healthy donors. Clones were read by immunoSEQ multiplex PCR, and TCRdb kept only the in-frame ones, dropping some. The profile shows 130,000 or so clones, roughly 87% of them singletons. Sequencing was performed on PBMCs. The receptors shown here come from a woman aged 18-35 years in good health and CMV-seronegative. The CDR3 runs from the conserved cysteine through the conserved F or W. The D gene is left open where the match is weak. Clone size is not always given. Where it is, it says once, few, many or a class for expanded clones.

V,D,J,size,DNA,CDR3
TRBV27,TRBD2,TRBJ2-3,NA,TGTGCCAGCAGTCCGGACGCGGGGGGGCCAACGCAGTATTTT,CASSPDAGGPTQYF
TRBV6-5,NA,TRBJ1-4,NA,TGTGCCAGCAGGGCGAACAGGGTATATGAAAAACTGTTTTTT,CASRANRVYEKLFF
TRBV7-8,TRBD1,TRBJ1-2,NA,TGTGCCAGCAGCTTATCACAGGGGACCGGCTACACCTTC,CASSLSQGTGYTF
TRBV6-5,NA,TRBJ1-2,NA,TGTGCCAGCAGCACGCCTAGGGGAGGCTACACCTTC,CASSTPRGGYTF
TRBV4-1,TRBD2,TRBJ2-3,NA,TGCGCCAGCAGCCAAGTGAGCGGGGGGACCACAGATACGCAGTATTTT,CASSQVSGGTTDTQYF
TRBV12-5,NA,TRBJ1-5,NA,TGTGCTAGTGGTTATGAAGCTTCTATTCTAGTTAGCTCCCAGCCCCAGCATTTT,CASGYEASILVSSQPQHF
TRBV6-5,TRBD1,TRBJ1-1,NA,TGTGCCAGCAGTTATCGGACAGGACTCACTGAAGCTTTCTTT,CASSYRTGLTEAFF
TRBV6-6,NA,TRBJ1-6,NA,TGTGCCAGTTTGACAGGAGATTCACCCCTCCACTTT,CASLTGDSPLHF
TRBV5-1,TRBD2,TRBJ2-3,NA,TGCGCCAGCAGGCAGACCGGGACTACCACAGATACGCAGTATTTT,CASRQTGTTTDTQYF
TRBV5-6,TRBD1,TRBJ2-7,NA,TGTGCCAGCAGCACGGACAGGCAATACGAGCAGTACTTC,CASSTDRQYEQYF
TRBV11-2,NA,TRBJ1-4,NA,TGTGCCAGCAGCCCGACTCCAACTAATGAAAAACTGTTTTTT,CASSPTPTNEKLFF
TRBV10-2,NA,TRBJ2-2,NA,TGCGCCAGCAGTGAACGGAGGTCTATCACCGGGGAGCTGTTTTTT,CASSERRSITGELFF
TRBV7-9,TRBD2,TRBJ2-3,NA,TGTGCCAGCAGCCCTCAGACTAGCGGGGGAGATACGCAGTATTTT,CASSPQTSGGDTQYF
TRBV7-3,TRBD1,TRBJ1-6,NA,TGTGCCAGCAGCCCACAGGGGGCCGAAGCAGATTCACCCCTCCACTTT,CASSPQGAEADSPLHF
TRBV18,NA,TRBJ1-1,NA,TGTGCCAGCTCACCAACAGGGCCGAACACTGAAGCTTTCTTT,CASSPTGPNTEAFF
TRBV2,TRBD1,TRBJ2-7,NA,TGTGCCAGCAGGCCATACCCGGCGGGGACAGGGTACTTCGAGCAGTACTTC,CASRPYPAGTGYFEQYF
TRBV10-3,TRBD1,TRBJ2-1,once,TGTGCCATCAATGTGGGTACAGGGGACAATGAGCAGTTCTTC,CAINVGTGDNEQFF
TRBV5-1,NA,TRBJ2-4,NA,TGCGCCAGCAGCTTGGAAGGAGGGCCGGAAAACATTCAGTACTTC,CASSLEGGPENIQYF
TRBV18,NA,TRBJ1-1,NA,TGTGCCAGCTCTCAAATGAAGGGGAACATTGAAGCTTTCTTT,CASSQMKGNIEAFF
TRBV5-1,NA,TRBJ1-1,NA,TGCGCCAGCAGCTATGCAGGCCCCACTGAAGCTTTCTTT,CASSYAGPTEAFF
TRBV29-1,NA,TRBJ1-5,NA,TGCAGCGTTGATTTCGGGGTTAAGAATCAGCCCCAGCATTTT,CSVDFGVKNQPQHF
TRBV6-1,TRBD1,TRBJ1-2,NA,TGTGCCAGCAGTGAAGCCGGGACAGGGGGCAACTATGGCTACACCTTC,CASSEAGTGGNYGYTF
TRBV9,NA,TRBJ2-7,few,TGTGCCAGCAGCGTAGAGGCTAGGACAGCTTCCTACGAGCAGTACTTC,CASSVEARTASYEQYF
TRBV5-1,NA,TRBJ2-2,NA,TGCGCCAGCAGCTTGCAATATACTGGGGAGCTGTTTTTT,CASSLQYTGELFF
TRBV7-3,TRBD1,TRBJ2-1,once,TGTGCCAGCAGCCAGAACAGGGGGTCCTACAATGAGCAGTTCTTC,CASSQNRGSYNEQFF
TRBV7-9,NA,TRBJ1-2,NA,TGTGCCAGCAGCTCGTCTAACTATGGCTACACCTTC,CASSSSNYGYTF
TRBV5-1,NA,TRBJ1-1,NA,TGCGCCAGCAGCAACAGAACTGAAGCTTTCTTT,CASSNRTEAFF
TRBV9,NA,TRBJ2-2,NA,TGTGCCAGCAGCCCCCAGTCCGGGGAGCTGTTTTTT,CASSPQSGELFF
TRBV9,TRBD2,TRBJ2-1,NA,TGTGCCAGCTCCTGGGAGGGGCGGAACAATGAGCAGTTCTTC,CASSWEGRNNEQFF
TRBV2,NA,TRBJ1-2,NA,TGTGCCACCCCCTCAGGGCGCTCCTATGGCTACACCTTC,CATPSGRSYGYTF
TRBV5-1,NA,TRBJ2-5,NA,TGCGCCAGCAGCTTGGGGGGCCGGGGGGCCGGGGAGACCCAGTACTTC,CASSLGGRGAGETQYF
TRBV2,NA,TRBJ2-2,NA,TGTGCCAGCAGTGAACGCGCGGCATTGGGCACCGGGGAGCTGTTTTTT,CASSERAALGTGELFF
TRBV7-3,NA,TRBJ1-6,NA,TGTGCCAGCAGCGCAGAGGTGGCAAATTCACCCCTCCACTTT,CASSAEVANSPLHF
TRBV4-1,TRBD1,TRBJ1-5,NA,TGCGCCAGCAGCCAGGGGACAGGTTTCAATCAGCCCCAGCATTTT,CASSQGTGFNQPQHF
TRBV7-6,NA,TRBJ2-5,NA,TGTGCCAGCAGCTCCCTATCCGGGGTTTGGGAGACCCAGTACTTC,CASSSLSGVWETQYF
TRBV28,NA,TRBJ1-4,NA,TGTGCCAGCAGTTTATACGGACTGAATGAAAAACTGTTTTTT,CASSLYGLNEKLFF
TRBV7-8,TRBD1,TRBJ2-7,NA,TGTGCCAGCAGCTTAAGGGGACAGGGAGCCTACGAGCAGTACTTC,CASSLRGQGAYEQYF
TRBV6-6,TRBD2,TRBJ2-2,NA,TGTGCCAGCCGAGTGCGGGGGGCAGCGAACACCGGGGAGCTGTTTTTT,CASRVRGAANTGELFF
TRBV5-1,NA,TRBJ2-6,NA,TGCGCCAGCAGGCCCGGACGGGGGTCCAACGTCCTGACTTTC,CASRPGRGSNVLTF
TRBV5-8,TRBD1,TRBJ2-2,NA,TGTGCCAGCAGCACCCGGGACAGTTACACCGGGGAGCTGTTTTTT,CASSTRDSYTGELFF
TRBV2,NA,TRBJ1-1,NA,TGTGCCAGCAGTGATCGCGGGGTGGGCACTGAAGCTTTCTTT,CASSDRGVGTEAFF
TRBV11-2,NA,TRBJ2-1,NA,TGTGCCAGCAGCTTAGAAGGGAGCTCCTACAATGAGCAGTTCTTC,CASSLEGSSYNEQFF
TRBV13,NA,TRBJ1-1,NA,TGTGCCAGCAGCTTGGACAGTAACACTGAAGCTTTCTTT,CASSLDSNTEAFF
TRBV4-2,NA,TRBJ2-7,NA,TGTGCCAGCAGCCCCCGGCTTGCGGGGTTGTCGAGCGAGCAGTACTTC,CASSPRLAGLSSEQYF
TRBV9,NA,TRBJ2-5,NA,TGTGCCAGCAGCGTAACCCTGAGAGAGACCCAGTACTTC,CASSVTLRETQYF
TRBV28,NA,TRBJ2-5,NA,TGTGCCAGCAGTTCGTTCGTGGGGGGAGAGACCCAGTACTTC,CASSSFVGGETQYF
TRBV18,NA,TRBJ2-3,once,TGTGCCAGCTCGGGCGGGGCAAGCCACACAGATACGCAGTATTTT,CASSGGASHTDTQYF
TRBV27,NA,TRBJ1-1,NA,TGTGCCAGCAGTGATCAGAATGGCATGAACACTGAAGCTTTCTTT,CASSDQNGMNTEAFF
TRBV7-2,TRBD2,TRBJ2-1,NA,TGTGCCAGCAGCTTAGTGGGAACTAGCGGGGGGGCCCATGAGCAGTTCTTC,CASSLVGTSGGAHEQFF
TRBV5-1,NA,TRBJ1-1,NA,TGCGCCAGCAGCTTGTACGGGGGACTTTGGTCAAACACTGAAGCTTTCTTT,CASSLYGGLWSNTEAFF
TRBV5-1,NA,TRBJ2-3,NA,TGCGCCAGCAGCCTGGCCTCTGGCACAGATACGCAGTATTTT,CASSLASGTDTQYF
TRBV6-1,NA,TRBJ1-4,NA,TGTGCCAGCAGTGAAGGGGGGGCTAATGAAAAACTGTTTTTT,CASSEGGANEKLFF
TRBV11-2,TRBD2,TRBJ2-7,once,TGTGCCAGCAGCGGATCTAGCGGGGGGAAATACGAGCAGTACTTC,CASSGSSGGKYEQYF
TRBV9,TRBD2,TRBJ2-1,NA,TGTGCCAGCAGCGTAGGGGGCGGGGGCTCCTACAATGAGCAGTTCTTC,CASSVGGGGSYNEQFF